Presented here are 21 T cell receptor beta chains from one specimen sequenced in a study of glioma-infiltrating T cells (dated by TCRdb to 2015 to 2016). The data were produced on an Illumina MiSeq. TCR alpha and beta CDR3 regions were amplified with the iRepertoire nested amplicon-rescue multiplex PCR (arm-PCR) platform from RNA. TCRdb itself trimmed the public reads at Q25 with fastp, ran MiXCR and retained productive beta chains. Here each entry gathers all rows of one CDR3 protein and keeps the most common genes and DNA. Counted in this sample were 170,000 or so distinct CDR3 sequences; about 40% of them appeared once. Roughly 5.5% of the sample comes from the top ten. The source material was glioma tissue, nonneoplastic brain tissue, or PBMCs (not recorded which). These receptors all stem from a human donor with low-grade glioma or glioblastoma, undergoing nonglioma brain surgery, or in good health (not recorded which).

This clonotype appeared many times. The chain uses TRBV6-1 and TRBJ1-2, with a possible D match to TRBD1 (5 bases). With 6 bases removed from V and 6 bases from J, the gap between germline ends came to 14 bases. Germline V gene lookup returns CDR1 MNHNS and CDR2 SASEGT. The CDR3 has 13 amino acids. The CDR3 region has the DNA TGTGCCAGCAGCGTGGGGGGAGAGAATGGCTACACCTTC. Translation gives CASSVGGENGYTF.

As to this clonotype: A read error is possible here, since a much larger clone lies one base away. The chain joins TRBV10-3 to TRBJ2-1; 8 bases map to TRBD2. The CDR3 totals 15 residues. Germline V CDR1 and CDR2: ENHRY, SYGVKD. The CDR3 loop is CAISESSGSSNEKFF. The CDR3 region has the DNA TGTGCCATCAGTGAGTCGAGCGGGAGTTCCAATGAGAAGTTCTTC.

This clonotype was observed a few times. CDR3 amino acids: CASSEDGPNTEAFF. CDR3 coding DNA: TGTGCCAGCAGTGAAGACGGACCAAACACTGAAGCTTTCTTT. V gene TRBV6-1 combines with J gene TRBJ1-1; D is unclear. The germline CDR1 and CDR2 sequences are MNHNS and SASEGT. V shed 1 base and J shed 2 bases, with 8 bases lying between them. This CDR3 is built from 14 residues.

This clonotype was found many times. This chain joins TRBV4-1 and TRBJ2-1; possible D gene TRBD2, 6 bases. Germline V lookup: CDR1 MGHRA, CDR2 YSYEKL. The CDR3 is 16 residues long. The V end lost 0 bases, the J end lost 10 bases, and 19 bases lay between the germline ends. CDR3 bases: TGCGCCAGCAGCCAAGATATAGGGAGGAGGGAGTTCGAGCAGTTCTTC. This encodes CASSQDIGRREFEQFF.

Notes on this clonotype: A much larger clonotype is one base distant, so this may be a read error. The CDR3 nucleotides are TGTGACACCTCAGCAGAGGGACTGGGGAGAGATACGCAGTATTTT. It codes for CDTSAEGLGRDTQYF. The chain joins TRBV24-1 to TRBJ2-3; D might be TRBD2 (6 bases). In germline, CDR1 is KGHDR, CDR2 SFDVKD. This CDR3 has 15 amino acids.

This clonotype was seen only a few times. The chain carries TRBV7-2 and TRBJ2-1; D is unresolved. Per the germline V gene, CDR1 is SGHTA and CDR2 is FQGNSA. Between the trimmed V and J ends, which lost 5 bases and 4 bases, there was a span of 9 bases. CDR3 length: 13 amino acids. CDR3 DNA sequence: TGTGCCAGCAGCCAAGGGCGATACAATGAGCAGTTCTTC. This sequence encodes CASSQGRYNEQFF.

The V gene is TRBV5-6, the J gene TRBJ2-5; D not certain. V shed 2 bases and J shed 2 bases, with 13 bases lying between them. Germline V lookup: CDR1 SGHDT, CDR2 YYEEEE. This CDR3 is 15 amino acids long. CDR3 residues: CASSLLGRAQETQYF. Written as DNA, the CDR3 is TGTGCCAGCAGCTTACTCGGACGGGCTCAAGAGACCCAGTACTTC.

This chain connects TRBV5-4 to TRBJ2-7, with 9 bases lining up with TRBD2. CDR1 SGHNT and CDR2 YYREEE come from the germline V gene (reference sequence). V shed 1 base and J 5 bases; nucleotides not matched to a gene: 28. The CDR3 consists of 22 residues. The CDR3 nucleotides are TGTGCCAGCAGCTTGAGTCGGGTAGAACATCCCGGGACTAGCAGTTCTTTACACGAGCAGTACTTC. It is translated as CASSLSRVEHPGTSSSLHEQYF.

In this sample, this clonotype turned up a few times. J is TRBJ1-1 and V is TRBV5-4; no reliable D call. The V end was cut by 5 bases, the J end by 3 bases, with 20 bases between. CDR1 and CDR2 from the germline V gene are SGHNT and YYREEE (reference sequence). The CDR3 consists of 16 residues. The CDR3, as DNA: TGTGCCAGCAGGAGTATTCTGGGGTCGCCCGACACTGAAGCTTTCTTT. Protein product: CASRSILGSPDTEAFF.

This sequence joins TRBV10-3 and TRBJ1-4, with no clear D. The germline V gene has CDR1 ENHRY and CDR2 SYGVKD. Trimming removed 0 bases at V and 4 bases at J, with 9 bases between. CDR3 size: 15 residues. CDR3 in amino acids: CAISESIRVNEKLFF. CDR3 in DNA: TGTGCCATCAGTGAGTCCATCCGAGTTAATGAAAAACTGTTTTTT.

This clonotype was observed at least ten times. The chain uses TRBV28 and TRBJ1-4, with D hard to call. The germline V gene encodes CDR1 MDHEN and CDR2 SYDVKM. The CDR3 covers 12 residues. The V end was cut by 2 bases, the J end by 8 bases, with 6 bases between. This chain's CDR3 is CASSLIREKLFF. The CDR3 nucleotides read TGTGCCAGCAGTTTAATTAGGGAAAAACTGTTTTTT.

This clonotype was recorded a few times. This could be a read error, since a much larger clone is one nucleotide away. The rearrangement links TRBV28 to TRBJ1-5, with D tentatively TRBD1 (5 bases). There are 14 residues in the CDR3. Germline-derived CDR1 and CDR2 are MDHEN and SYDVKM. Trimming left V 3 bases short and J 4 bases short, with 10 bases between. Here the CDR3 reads CASSFWRGNQPQHF. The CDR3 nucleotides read TGTGCCAGCAGTTTCTGGAGGGGTAATCAGCCCCAGCATTTT. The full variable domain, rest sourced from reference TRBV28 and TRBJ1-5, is DVKVTQSSRYLVKRTGEKVFLECVQDMDHENMFWYRQDPGLGLRLIYFSYDVKMKEKGDIPEGYSVSREKKERFSLILESASTNQTSMYLCASSFWRGNQPQHFGDGTRLSIL.

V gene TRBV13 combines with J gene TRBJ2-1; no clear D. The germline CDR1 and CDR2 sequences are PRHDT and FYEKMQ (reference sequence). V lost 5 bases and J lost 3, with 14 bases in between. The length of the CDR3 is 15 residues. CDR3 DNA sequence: TGTGCCAGCAGCCACGGACGTAATGGCTACAATGAGCAGTTCTTC. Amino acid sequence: CASSHGRNGYNEQFF.

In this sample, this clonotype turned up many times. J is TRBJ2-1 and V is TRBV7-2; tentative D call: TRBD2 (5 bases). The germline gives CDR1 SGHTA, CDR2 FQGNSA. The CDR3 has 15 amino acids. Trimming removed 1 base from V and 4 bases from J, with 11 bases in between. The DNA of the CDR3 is TGTGCCAGCAGCTTAGGGGTCGCGGGTTACAATGAGCAGTTCTTC. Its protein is CASSLGVAGYNEQFF.

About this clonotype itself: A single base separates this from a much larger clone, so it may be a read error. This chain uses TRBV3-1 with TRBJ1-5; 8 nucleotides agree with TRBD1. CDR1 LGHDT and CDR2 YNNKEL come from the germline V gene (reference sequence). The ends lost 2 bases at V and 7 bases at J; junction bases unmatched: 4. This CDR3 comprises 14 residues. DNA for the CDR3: TGTGCCAGCAGCCAAACAGGGGGAGGGCAGCCCCAGCATTTT. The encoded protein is CASSQTGGGQPQHF.

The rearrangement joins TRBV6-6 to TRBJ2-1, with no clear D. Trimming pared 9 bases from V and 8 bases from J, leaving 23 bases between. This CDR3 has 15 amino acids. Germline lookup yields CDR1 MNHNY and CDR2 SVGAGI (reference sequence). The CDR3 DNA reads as TGTGCCAGTAGTCCCTGGGGTGAATTAAGCCATGAGCAGTTCTTC. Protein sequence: CASSPWGELSHEQFF.

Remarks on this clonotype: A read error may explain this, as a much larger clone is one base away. The CDR3 region has the DNA TGTGCCAGCTGGCGGGACTCTGGAAACACCATATATTTT. Protein sequence: CASWRDSGNTIYF. The V call is TRBV2, the J call TRBJ1-3, with unresolved D. V was cut by 8 bases and J by 0 bases, with 8 bases left in between. The germline CDR1 and CDR2 sequences are SNHLY and FYNNEI. This CDR3 region has 13 residues. Full variable domain (missing parts from reference TRBV2 and TRBJ1-3): EPEVTQTPSHQVTQMGQEVILRCVPISNHLYFYWYRQILGQKVEFLVSFYNNEISEKSEIFDDQFSVERPDGSNFTLKIRSTKLEDSAMYFCASWRDSGNTIYFGEGSWLTVV.

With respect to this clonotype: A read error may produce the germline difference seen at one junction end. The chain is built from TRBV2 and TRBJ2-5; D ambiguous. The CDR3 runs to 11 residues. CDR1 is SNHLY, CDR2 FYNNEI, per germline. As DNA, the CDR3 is TGTGCCGGATGGGGTGAAGAGACCCAGTGCTTC. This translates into CAGWGEETQCF. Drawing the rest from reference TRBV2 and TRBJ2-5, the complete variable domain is EPEVTQTPSHQVTQMGQEVILRCVPISNHLYFYWYRQILGQKVEFLVSFYNNEISEKSEIFDDQFSVERPDGSNFTLKIRSTKLEDSAMYFCAGWGEETQCFGPGTRLLVL.

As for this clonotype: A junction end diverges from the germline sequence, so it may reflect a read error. As DNA, the CDR3 is TGTGCCAGCAAAATGGTGAAAACTGAAGCTTTATTT. This gives the protein CASKMVKTEALF. The rearrangement links TRBV27 to TRBJ1-1; D remains unclear. Germline V gene data show CDR1 as MNHEY and CDR2 as SMNVEV (reference sequence). This CDR3 has 12 amino acids.

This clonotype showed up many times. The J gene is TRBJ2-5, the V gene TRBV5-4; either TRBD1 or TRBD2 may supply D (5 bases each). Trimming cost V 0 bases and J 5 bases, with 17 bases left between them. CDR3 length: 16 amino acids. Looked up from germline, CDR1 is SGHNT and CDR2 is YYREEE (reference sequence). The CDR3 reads CASSLEARAGLETQYF. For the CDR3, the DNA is TGTGCCAGCAGCTTGGAAGCCAGGGCGGGTTTGGAGACCCAGTACTTC.

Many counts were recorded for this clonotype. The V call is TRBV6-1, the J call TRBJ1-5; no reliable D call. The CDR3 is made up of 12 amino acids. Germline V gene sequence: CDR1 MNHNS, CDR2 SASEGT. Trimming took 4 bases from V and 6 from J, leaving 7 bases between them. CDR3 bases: TGTGCCAGCAGTGTGGTCGGTCAGCCCCAGCATTTT. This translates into CASSVVGQPQHF.